What follows are 27 T cell receptor beta chains derived from one specimen sequenced in a study of human T cells and chemical hapten exposure. Time point indicated: patch test 1, 2 weeks after DPC sensitization. The treatment here: therapeutic diphenylcyclopropenone sensitization with weekly scalp DPC. TCRdb passed the RACE reads through MiXCR, listing each CDR3 protein once. The profile shows roughly 180,000 distinct CDR3 sequences, 20% to 25% of them singletons. This specimen consisted of whole blood, obtained in connection with sensitization to the hapten diphenylcyclopropenone (DPC). Every receptor here comes from a woman between 50 and 59 years old with alopecia areata. Some clones in this sample may be carry-over from other donors' samples.

This clonotype was seen many times. The genes are TRBV19 and TRBJ2-2, with D uncertain. The CDR3 has 14 amino acids. V shed 5 bases and J shed 1 base, with 8 bases lying between them. Germline V CDR1 and CDR2: LNHDA, SQIVND (reference sequence). In DNA, the CDR3 is TGTGCCAGTAGTTCCCAGGAGAACACCGGGGAGCTGTTTTTT. Translation: CASSSQENTGELFF. Full variable domain (rest looked up from reference TRBV19 and TRBJ2-2): DGGITQSPKYLFRKEGQNVTLSCEQNLNHDAMYWYRQDPGQGLRLIYYSQIVNDFQKGDIAEGYSVSREKKESFPLTVTSAQKNPTAFYLCASSSQENTGELFFGEGSRLTVL.

This clonotype was seen more than once but under ten times. The rearrangement joins TRBV7-9 to TRBJ2-7; 9 positions agree with TRBD1. The V gene's germline CDR1 is SEHNR and CDR2 FQNEAQ (reference sequence). The CDR3 totals 16 residues. Trimming removed 3 bases from V and 5 bases from J; junction bases left unmatched: 11. CDR3 in amino acids: CASSFALGTGINEQYF. The DNA for the CDR3 is TGTGCCAGCAGCTTCGCTCTGGGGACAGGGATCAACGAGCAGTACTTC. Complete variable domain (other parts from reference TRBV7-9 and TRBJ2-7): DTGVSQNPRHKITKRGQNVTFRCDPISEHNRLYWYRQTLGQGPEFLTYFQNEAQLEKSRLLSDRFSAERPKGSFSTLEIQRTEQGDSAMYLCASSFALGTGINEQYFGPGTRLTVT.

This clonotype was seen only a few times. The chain couples TRBV24-1 to TRBJ1-1; no reliable D call. The CDR3 is 18 amino acids. Trimming took off 0 bases at V and 0 bases at J, with 16 bases between the two ends. Germline V lookup: CDR1 KGHDR, CDR2 SFDVKD. The DNA for the CDR3 is TGTGCCACCAGTGATTTGTCGCAGCTAAGGAATCTGAACACTGAAGCTTTCTTT. As protein: CATSDLSQLRNLNTEAFF.

This clonotype was seen ten or more times. The chain joins TRBV6-5 to TRBJ2-3, with TRBD1 identical over 8 bases. Trimming at V came to 7 bases and at J to 0 bases, leaving 12 bases not matched to a gene. CDR3 length: 17 residues. Germline-derived CDR1 and CDR2 are MNHEY and SVGAGI. The CDR3 DNA sequence: TGTGCCAGCAAAAAATTCCGGGACAGGCGGAGCACAGATACGCAGTATTTT. This encodes CASKKFRDRRSTDTQYF.

This clonotype was recorded a few times. The genes are TRBV9 and TRBJ2-1; the D gene is possibly TRBD2 (5 bases). Germline-derived CDR1 and CDR2 are SGDLS and YYNGEE. The CDR3 sequence is 14 residues long. The V and J ends lost 0 bases and 9 bases respectively, with 13 bases between them. The CDR3 loop is CASSVDMDWLEQFF. The CDR3 DNA follows: TGTGCCAGCAGCGTAGATATGGACTGGCTTGAGCAGTTCTTC.

This clonotype was observed at least ten times. The chain couples TRBV6-2 or TRBV6-3 to TRBJ2-7; D is possibly TRBD1 (5 bases). The CDR3 is 14 residues long. Trimming took off 7 bases at V and 3 bases at J, with 16 bases between the two ends. Germline V gene sequence: CDR1 MNHEY, CDR2 SVGEGT. The CDR3 reads CASTQTTDSYEQYF. The CDR3 DNA is TGTGCCAGCACTCAAACCACCGACAGCTACGAGCAGTACTTC.

The chain has TRBV12-3 or TRBV12-4 and TRBJ2-2; a possible D gene is TRBD1 (5 bases). Trimming removed 5 bases at V and 6 bases at J, with 10 bases between. The CDR3 extends over 13 amino acids. The CDR3 bases are TGTGCCAGCAGTCTCGGACATGCCGGGGAGCTGTTTTTT. Amino acids: CASSLGHAGELFF.

This chain connects TRBV6-1 to TRBJ1-2; D remains ambiguous. Germline CDR1 MNHNS, CDR2 SASEGT. The CDR3 runs to 15 residues. The germline V and J ends were trimmed by 2 bases and 0 bases, with 10 bases remaining between them. The CDR3 sequence is CASSEWSATNYGYTF. Here the CDR3 DNA reads TGTGCCAGCAGTGAATGGAGTGCAACTAACTATGGCTACACCTTC.

CDR3 protein: CASSHRTDTQYF. The CDR3 DNA sequence: TGTGCCAGCAGTCACCGCACAGATACGCAGTATTTT. This chain links TRBV3-1 with TRBJ2-3; D is ambiguous. Trimming cost V 6 bases and J 1 base, with 5 bases left between them. Germline values: CDR1 LGHDT, CDR2 YNNKEL (reference sequence). The CDR3 spans 12 residues.

This rearrangement joins TRBV5-1 to TRBJ2-7; D remains unclear. The CDR3 sequence is 15 residues long. V lost 0 bases, J lost 2 bases, and 12 bases lay in between. Germline values: CDR1 SGHRS, CDR2 YFSETQ. The CDR3: CASSLVDRGTYEQYF. The CDR3 nucleotides read TGCGCCAGCAGCTTGGTAGATCGTGGCACCTACGAGCAGTACTTC. The variable domain in full, with the rest retrieved from reference TRBV5-1 and TRBJ2-7, is KAGVTQTPRYLIKTRGQQVTLSCSPISGHRSVSWYQQTPGQGLQFLFEYFSETQRNKGNFPGRFSGRQFSNSRSEMNVSTLELGDSALYLCASSLVDRGTYEQYFGPGTRLTVT.

This rearrangement joins TRBV19 to TRBJ2-3; TRBD1 aligns across 7 bases. V gave up 3 bases and J gave up 4 bases; unmatched junction bases: 7. CDR3 size: 15 residues. Germline assignment: CDR1 LNHDA and CDR2 SQIVND (reference sequence). CDR3 sequence: CASSIGLGGADTQYF. The DNA for the CDR3 is TGTGCCAGTAGTATCGGGCTAGGGGGCGCAGATACGCAGTATTTT.

This sequence joins TRBV6-5 and TRBJ2-5, with D possibly matching TRBD1 (6 bases). V lost 0 bases and J 3 bases, leaving 8 bases between the germline ends. CDR1 is MNHEY, CDR2 SVGAGI, per germline. CDR3 length equals 14 residues. CDR3 DNA: TGTGCCAGCAGTTACTCCAGGGGTAAAGAGACCCAGTACTTC. Translated: CASSYSRGKETQYF.

The V gene is TRBV7-9, the J gene TRBJ1-2; tentative D call: TRBD1 (5 bases). The CDR3 spans 16 residues. Trimming shortened V by 5 bases and J by 7 bases, and 23 bases separated the two germline ends. Germline lookup yields CDR1 SEHNR and CDR2 FQNEAQ (reference sequence). As DNA, the CDR3 is TGTGCCAGCAGCCGAAGACAAGCCGCGACAGTGGCTGGCTACACCTTC. It translates to CASSRRQAATVAGYTF.

This clonotype has at least ten counts. The chain recombines TRBV28 with TRBJ2-7; 12 bases are shared with TRBD2. The CDR3 spans 16 residues. Germline lookup yields CDR1 MDHEN and CDR2 SYDVKM. Unmatched junction bases numbered 2, after V lost 2 bases and J lost 0 bases. The CDR3 loop reads CASSLPTSGGSYEQYF. The CDR3 DNA is TGTGCCAGCAGTTTACCGACTAGCGGGGGCTCCTACGAGCAGTACTTC.

The rearrangement links TRBV3-1 to TRBJ2-3; no reliable D call. This CDR3 comprises 13 residues. Germline V gene lookup returns CDR1 LGHDT and CDR2 YNNKEL (reference sequence). V was shortened by 3 bases and J by 6 bases, with 10 bases between the two germline ends. CDR3 protein: CASSQVAADTQYF. The CDR3 region has the DNA TGTGCCAGCAGCCAGGTCGCTGCCGATACGCAGTATTTT.

This clonotype was counted between two and nine times. J is TRBJ2-7 and V is TRBV9, with 8 bases fitting TRBD1. The CDR3 runs to 16 residues. The germline V gene encodes CDR1 SGDLS and CDR2 YYNGEE. J lost 3 bases, V lost 4 bases, and 12 bases had no gene match. This chain's CDR3 is CASSPTGTGAIYEQYF. The CDR3 region has the DNA TGTGCCAGCAGCCCGACCGGGACAGGTGCAATCTACGAGCAGTACTTC.

This clonotype appeared many times. The chain combines TRBV29-1 with TRBJ2-1, with D perhaps TRBD1 or TRBD2 (5 bases each). The CDR3 extends over 12 amino acids. In germline, CDR1 is SQVTM, CDR2 ANQGSEA. Trimming stripped 4 bases from V and 8 bases from J, with 12 bases between. The CDR3: CSVGGAGDEQFF. The CDR3 nucleotides are TGCAGCGTTGGAGGGGCGGGCGATGAGCAGTTCTTC.

The chain couples TRBV4-2 to TRBJ2-7, with 9 bases identical to TRBD1. The CDR3 has 15 amino acids. Germline V gene lookup returns CDR1 LGHNA and CDR2 YNFKEQ. The V gene end was trimmed by 1 base and the J gene end by 7 bases; junction bases not matched to a gene: 8. The CDR3 DNA is TGTGCCAGCAGCCAAGCAGCTAGGACAGGGGATGAGCAGTACTTC. This encodes CASSQAARTGDEQYF.

The chain couples TRBV20-1 to TRBJ1-5; possibly TRBD1 for D (5 bases). The CDR3 is 15 amino acids. With 0 bases removed from V and 2 bases from J, the gap between germline ends came to 11 bases. CDR1 and CDR2 from the germline V gene are DFQATT and SNEGSKA (reference sequence). The DNA for the CDR3 is TGCAGTGCTAGAGATAACGTACAGGGCAATCAGCCCCAGCATTTT. Its protein product is CSARDNVQGNQPQHF.

This clonotype has more than one count but fewer than ten. The gene calls are TRBV11-2 and TRBJ2-2, with D maybe TRBD2 (5 bases). CDR1 SGHAT and CDR2 FQNNGV come from the germline V gene. The V end lost 5 bases, the J end lost 5 bases, and 9 bases lay between the germline ends. The CDR3 is 13 amino acids. Here the CDR3 reads CASSEGRTGELFF. The CDR3 nucleotides are TGTGCCAGCAGCGAGGGAAGAACCGGGGAGCTGTTTTTT.

V is TRBV9 and J is TRBJ1-6; the match to TRBD1 covers 8 bases. V lost 2 bases, J lost 5 bases, and 3 bases stayed unmatched. CDR1 and CDR2 from the germline V gene are SGDLS and YYNGEE. The CDR3 is 15 residues long. CDR3 residues: CASSVGQGDNSPLHF. CDR3 in DNA: TGTGCCAGCAGCGTCGGACAGGGAGATAATTCACCCCTCCACTTT.

This chain uses TRBV15 with TRBJ1-2; no clear D gene. V was clipped by 8 bases and J by 4 bases, with 20 bases between them. The CDR3 is 15 amino acids. Germline lookup yields CDR1 LNHNV and CDR2 YYDKDF (reference sequence). The CDR3 nucleotides read TGTGCCACCTCACCCGGTTCCCGATTGGGCTATGGCTACACCTTC. Residues: CATSPGSRLGYGYTF.

The J gene is TRBJ1-5, the V gene TRBV7-2; no clear D gene. Trimming shortened V by 2 bases and J by 5 bases, and 7 bases separated the two germline ends. The CDR3 is made up of 13 amino acids. The germline V gene has CDR1 SGHTA and CDR2 FQGNSA. CDR3 sequence reads: CASSLKVDQPQHF. CDR3 bases: TGTGCCAGCAGCTTAAAGGTTGATCAGCCCCAGCATTTT.

This clonotype was recorded a few times. V usage is TRBV24-1 and J usage is TRBJ2-5; 7 nucleotides match TRBD1. CDR3 length equals 15 residues. From germline, CDR1 is KGHDR and CDR2 SFDVKD. Trimming removed 6 bases from V and 2 bases from J; junction bases left unmatched: 8. The CDR3 coding sequence is TGTGCCACCAGTCCCGGCAACAGGGGTCAAGAGACCCAGTACTTC. It codes for CATSPGNRGQETQYF.

The genes are TRBV20-1 and TRBJ2-7; TRBD1 might be the D (6 bases). Per germline, CDR1 DFQATT and CDR2 SNEGSKA (reference sequence). This CDR3 is built from 12 residues. V dropped 5 bases and J dropped 6 bases, with 14 bases sitting between them. The CDR3 bases are TGCAGTGCTGACATTAAAGGGGGCGAGCAGTACTTC. Translation: CSADIKGGEQYF.

This clonotype was picked up a small number of times. The genes are TRBV29-1 and TRBJ2-1, with D possibly called TRBD1 or TRBD2 (5 bases each). The CDR3 is 10 residues long. Germline lookup yields CDR1 SQVTM and CDR2 ANQGSEA. CDR3 bases: TGCATGGGGGAGAGCGGTGAGCAGTTCTTC. This sequence encodes CMGESGEQFF.

The sample holds a few counts of this clonotype. J is TRBJ1-1 and V is TRBV12-3 or TRBV12-4; D unresolved. V dropped 3 bases and J dropped 4 bases, with 15 bases sitting between them. This CDR3 contains 15 residues. CDR3 nucleotide sequence: TGTGCCAGCAGTTTTAGTTTGAACGGCCTCACTGAAGCTTTCTTT. Translation: CASSFSLNGLTEAFF.